What follows are 26 T cell receptor beta chains derived from one specimen sequenced in a study of metastatic and nonmetastatic thyroid tumors. TCRdb called clones again from the PCR reads with MiXCR. The repertoire has around 15,000 clones, around 25% of them found once; the top ten carry about 8%. Not a single patient had been given any form of treatment at any point before undergoing thyroid surgery. Sequenced sample: adjacent normal tissue. The source of these receptors is a female donor with papillary thyroid cancer or a benign thyroid nodule (not recorded which). Some clones in this sample may be carry-over from other donors' samples.

The V and J genes are TRBV20-1 and TRBJ1-1, with unresolved D. The CDR3 length is 13 residues. The V and J ends lost 3 bases and 8 bases respectively, with 16 bases between them. The V gene's germline CDR1 is DFQATT and CDR2 SNEGSKA (reference sequence). In nucleotides, the CDR3 is TGCAGTGCTAGTTTTGGCCTGGAGGCAGAAGCTTTCTTT. Encoded protein: CSASFGLEAEAFF.

The chain links TRBV4-3 to TRBJ2-1; maybe TRBD2 (5 bases). The V end was cut by 6 bases, the J end by 6 bases, with 18 bases between. CDR3 length: 15 residues. CDR1 and CDR2 from the germline V gene are LGHNA and YSLEER. The CDR3 DNA is TGCGCCAGCAGATTTGTTAGCGTGGGAGTCAATGAGCAGTTCTTC. Protein product: CASRFVSVGVNEQFF.

With respect to this clone: The junction departs from the called germline gene at one end, perhaps through a read error. This chain uses TRBV12-3 or TRBV12-4 with TRBJ1-5; D remains unclear. The CDR3 is made up of 16 amino acids. This chain's CDR3 is CASKAWVLGINHPQHF. The CDR3 region has the DNA TGTGCCAGCAAGGCGTGGGTTCTCGGAATCAATCATCCCCAGCATTTT.

The V call is TRBV4-1, the J call TRBJ2-1, with D unclear. This CDR3 is 14 amino acids long. Germline lookup yields CDR1 MGHRA and CDR2 YSYEKL. V lost 2 bases and J 4 bases, leaving 9 bases between the germline ends. CDR3 nucleotides: TGCGCCAGCAGCCAATCGGGCCCTTACAATGAGCAGTTCTTC. Its protein product is CASSQSGPYNEQFF.

The chain links TRBV6-2 or TRBV6-3 to TRBJ2-7, with D uncertain. The CDR3 loop spans 15 amino acids. Germline assignment: CDR1 MNHEY and CDR2 SVGEGT. V lost 0 bases, J lost 2 bases, and 11 bases lay in between. Written as DNA, the CDR3 is TGTGCCAGCAGTTACTCGATGCAGGAGACCTACGAGCAGTACTTC. It encodes CASSYSMQETYEQYF.

This chain joins TRBV27 and TRBJ2-3; D is ambiguous. The V gene lost 6 bases and the J gene lost 0 bases, with 10 bases spanning the gap. CDR3 length: 14 residues. From germline, CDR1 is MNHEY and CDR2 SMNVEV (reference sequence). CDR3 residues: CASSLTISTDTQYF. CDR3 in DNA: TGTGCCAGCAGCCTCACGATAAGCACAGATACGCAGTATTTT.

This clone is medium-sized by share. The V call is TRBV6-6, the J call TRBJ2-2; the match to TRBD2 covers 14 bases. The CDR3 totals 17 residues. CDR1 and CDR2 (germline): MNHNY, SVGAGI (reference sequence). J gave up 6 bases and V 2 bases, and 5 bases lay outside the gene matches. CDR3 sequence reads: CASSYRGTSGSPGELFF. CDR3 bases: TGTGCCAGCAGTTACAGGGGGACTAGCGGGAGTCCCGGGGAGCTGTTTTTT.

This clone was counted many times. J is TRBJ1-2 and V is TRBV20-1; 7 nucleotides line up with TRBD1. Germline loops: CDR1 DFQATT, CDR2 SNEGSKA (reference sequence). The length of the CDR3 is 15 residues. V gave up 0 bases and J gave up 4 bases; unmatched junction bases: 8. The CDR3 is CSARDWAGGGYGYTF. CDR3 nucleotides: TGCAGTGCTAGAGATTGGGCAGGGGGAGGCTATGGCTACACCTTC.

This clone was detected many times. J is TRBJ2-2 and V is TRBV9, with D maybe TRBD1 (6 bases). Germline V CDR1 and CDR2: SGDLS, YYNGEE. The CDR3 runs 16 residues. V shed 0 bases and J shed 6 bases, with 15 bases lying between them. The CDR3 DNA reads TGTGCCAGCAGCGTAGGAACAGGGTATGAGGCCGGGGAGCTGTTTTTT. This translates into CASSVGTGYEAGELFF.

V is TRBV7-8 and J is TRBJ2-5, with unresolved D. V shed 5 bases and J shed 3 bases, with 16 bases lying between them. The CDR3 is 15 residues long. Germline lookup yields CDR1 SGHVS and CDR2 FQNEAQ. The CDR3 region has the DNA TGTGCCAGCAGCCCCCCCGGATCGACAAAAGAGACCCAGTACTTC. Translated, it gives CASSPPGSTKETQYF.

To note about this clone: A much larger clone differs from this one at a single base, so this may be a read error. V gene TRBV4-1 combines with J gene TRBJ1-1; 7 bases align to TRBD1. The V and J ends lost 0 bases and 1 base, in that order; junction bases with no gene match: 2. The CDR3 runs 15 residues. Germline V gene lookup returns CDR1 MGHRA and CDR2 YSYEKL. CDR3 in amino acids: CASSQDTGANTEAFF. Written as DNA, the CDR3 is TGCGCCAGCAGCCAAGATACAGGGGCGAACACTGAAGCTTTCTTT.

V and J are TRBV5-5 and TRBJ2-7; D not resolved. The CDR3 has 15 amino acids. V was trimmed by 0 bases and J by 3 bases, leaving 13 bases between them. The germline V gene encodes CDR1 SGHKS and CDR2 YYEKEE (reference sequence). The CDR3 DNA reads as TGTGCCAGCAGCTTGGCCGCCTCGCGGAACTACGAGCAGTACTTC. As protein: CASSLAASRNYEQYF.

The V gene is TRBV19, the J gene TRBJ1-1, with TRBD1 matching over 7 bases. The CDR3 runs 13 residues. Germline assignment: CDR1 LNHDA and CDR2 SQIVND (reference sequence). V shed 4 bases, J shed 4 bases, and the junction held 3 bases outside the gene matches. The CDR3 DNA sequence: TGTGCCAGTAGTAAGACAGGGCCCACTGAAGCTTTCTTT. Translation: CASSKTGPTEAFF. The complete variable domain, with remaining parts taken from reference TRBV19 and TRBJ1-1, reads DGGITQSPKYLFRKEGQNVTLSCEQNLNHDAMYWYRQDPGQGLRLIYYSQIVNDFQKGDIAEGYSVSREKKESFPLTVTSAQKNPTAFYLCASSKTGPTEAFFGQGTRLTVV.

The chain uses TRBV27 and TRBJ1-1; D not resolved. Germline assignment: CDR1 MNHEY and CDR2 SMNVEV (reference sequence). The CDR3 is 14 amino acids. V gave up 6 bases and J gave up 7 bases, with 18 bases separating them. The CDR3 protein is CASSPLTMTVEAFF. The CDR3, as DNA: TGTGCCAGCAGCCCCCTTACCATGACGGTTGAAGCTTTCTTT.

This chain joins TRBV20-1 and TRBJ2-1; 9 positions match TRBD2. CDR1 and CDR2 from the germline V gene are DFQATT and SNEGSKA (reference sequence). The ends lost 6 bases at V and 7 bases at J; junction bases unmatched: 10. The CDR3 length is 14 residues. Here the CDR3 DNA reads TGCAGTGCAACCGGGACTAGCAATGTAAATGAGCAGTTCTTC. It specifies CSATGTSNVNEQFF.

This clone counts as large (0.1 to 1%). The rearrangement joins TRBV6-1 to TRBJ2-3; 7 bases align to TRBD2. Germline lookup yields CDR1 MNHNS and CDR2 SASEGT. Trimming cost V 10 bases and J 5 bases; bases outside gene matches: 9. The CDR3 extends over 13 amino acids. The DNA of the CDR3 is TGTGCCACCAGGGACTGGGGGGGAGATACGCAGTATTTT. Translated: CATRDWGGDTQYF.

The V and J genes are TRBV6-5 and TRBJ1-2; D call uncertain. V was cut by 0 bases and J by 8 bases, with 10 bases left in between. The germline V gene encodes CDR1 MNHEY and CDR2 SVGAGI. The CDR3 runs 13 residues. Written as DNA, the CDR3 is TGTGCCAGCAGTTACTCCCAAGTCCCCGGCTACACCTTC. It is translated as CASSYSQVPGYTF.

The chain carries TRBV4-2 and TRBJ2-2, with 16 bases matching TRBD2. The V gene's germline CDR1 is LGHNA and CDR2 YNFKEQ. The ends lost 7 bases at V and 3 bases at J; junction bases unmatched: 8. The CDR3 loop spans 18 amino acids. The CDR3 loop reads CASTPGLAGGLYTGELFF. CDR3 nucleotide sequence: TGTGCCAGCACTCCGGGACTAGCGGGAGGGTTGTACACCGGGGAGCTGTTTTTT.

This chain connects TRBV2 to TRBJ1-4; a weak D match, TRBD1 (6 bases). The CDR3 runs 12 residues. Germline CDR1 SNHLY, CDR2 FYNNEI. V dropped 4 bases and J dropped 13 bases, with 13 bases sitting between them. CDR3 sequence (DNA): TGTGCCAGCAGTGCGACAGGAGGTGGACTGTTTTTT. This sequence encodes CASSATGGGLFF. The full variable domain, with the rest looked up from reference TRBV2 and TRBJ1-4, is EPEVTQTPSHQVTQMGQEVILRCVPISNHLYFYWYRQILGQKVEFLVSFYNNEISEKSEIFDDQFSVERPDGSNFTLKIRSTKLEDSAMYFCASSATGGGLFFGSGTQLSVL.

The J gene is TRBJ2-7, the V gene TRBV7-9, with TRBD2 identical over 10 bases. The junction had 10 bases not matched to a gene; V was cut back by 8 bases and J by 6 bases. CDR3 length: 14 residues. The V gene's germline CDR1 is SEHNR and CDR2 FQNEAQ (reference sequence). This CDR3 reads CASSGSGRAGEQYF. CDR3 coding DNA: TGTGCCAGCTCGGGCAGCGGGAGGGCCGGCGAGCAGTACTTC. The full variable domain, with the rest looked up from reference TRBV7-9 and TRBJ2-7, is DTGVSQNPRHKITKRGQNVTFRCDPISEHNRLYWYRQTLGQGPEFLTYFQNEAQLEKSRLLSDRFSAERPKGSFSTLEIQRTEQGDSAMYLCASSGSGRAGEQYFGPGTRLTVT.

Concerning this clone itself: Mismatch with germline at one junction end may stem from a read error. The V call is TRBV11-3, the J call TRBJ2-7; TRBD2 matches at 7 bases. The CDR3 consists of 15 residues. Per germline, CDR1 SGHNT and CDR2 YENEEA. Here the CDR3 DNA reads TGTGTCAGCAGCCCGCGAGCGGGATGGCCCCACGAGCAGTACTTC. Translation gives CVSSPRAGWPHEQYF. Full variable domain (remainder filled in from reference TRBV11-3 and TRBJ2-7): EAGVVQSPRYKIIEKKQPVAFWCNPISGHNTLYWYLQNLGQGPELLIRYENEEAVDDSQLPKDRFSAERLKGVDSTLKIQPAELGDSAVYLCVSSPRAGWPHEQYFGPGTRLTVT.

The V call is TRBV5-5, the J call TRBJ2-7; 8 positions agree with TRBD1. CDR3 size: 15 residues. V gave up 6 bases and J gave up 5 bases; unmatched junction bases: 13. Germline CDR1 is SGHKS and CDR2 is YYEKEE (reference sequence). CDR3 DNA: TGTGCCAGCATCTCGGCGGGACAGGTGGCCCACGAGCAGTACTTC. This encodes CASISAGQVAHEQYF.

This clone was counted many times. The V gene is TRBV7-8, the J gene TRBJ2-3; perhaps TRBD1 as D (5 bases). From germline, CDR1 is SGHVS and CDR2 FQNEAQ. The CDR3 has 14 amino acids. The germline V and J ends were trimmed by 1 base and 5 bases, with 10 bases remaining between them. For the CDR3, the DNA is TGTGCCAGCAGCTTAGTGCAGGGCATAGATACGCAGTATTTT. It translates to CASSLVQGIDTQYF.

This clone was seen a few times. A much bigger clone sits one base away, suggesting this may be a read error. The chain combines TRBV6-4 with TRBJ2-3; TRBD2 matches at 14 bases. The germline gives CDR1 MRHNA, CDR2 SNTAGT. CDR3 length equals 21 residues. V shed 5 bases, J shed 1 base, and the junction held 17 bases outside the gene matches. The CDR3 DNA sequence: TGTGCCAGCAGTACGGACGCTGGACTAGCGGGAGGTCCCTCCCGCACAGATACGCAGTATTTT. This translates into CASSTDAGLAGGPSRTDTQYF.

This clone occurred many times. The chain has TRBV30 and TRBJ2-7; D unresolved. With 1 base removed from V and 1 base from J, the gap between germline ends came to 11 bases. This CDR3 is built from 14 residues. Looked up from germline, CDR1 is GTSNPN and CDR2 is SVGIG (reference sequence). CDR3 nucleotide sequence: TGTGCCTGGAGTGGACTGCCAAAATCCTACGAGCAGTACTTC. This codes for CAWSGLPKSYEQYF.

This clone was observed a handful of times. CDR3 in amino acids: CASSLEGVNSPLHF. As DNA, the CDR3 is TGTGCCAGCAGTCTAGAGGGCGTCAATTCACCCCTCCACTTT. The genes are TRBV6-1 and TRBJ1-6; the D is unclear. Germline CDR1 and CDR2: MNHNS and SASEGT. Trimming left V 5 bases short and J 7 bases short, with 12 bases between. This CDR3 is built from 14 residues.